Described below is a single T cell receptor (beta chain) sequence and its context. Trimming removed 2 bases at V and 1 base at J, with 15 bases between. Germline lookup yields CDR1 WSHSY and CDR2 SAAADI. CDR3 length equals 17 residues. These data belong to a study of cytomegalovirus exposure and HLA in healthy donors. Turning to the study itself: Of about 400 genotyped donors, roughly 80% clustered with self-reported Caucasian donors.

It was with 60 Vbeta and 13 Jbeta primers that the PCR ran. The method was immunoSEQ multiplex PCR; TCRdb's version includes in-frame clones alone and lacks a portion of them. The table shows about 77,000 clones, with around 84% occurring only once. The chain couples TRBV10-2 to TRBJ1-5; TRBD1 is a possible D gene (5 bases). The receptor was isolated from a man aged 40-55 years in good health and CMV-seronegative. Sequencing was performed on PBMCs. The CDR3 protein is CASSERTGGASNQPQHF. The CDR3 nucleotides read TGCGCCAGCAGTGAGAGAACAGGAGGGGCAAGCAATCAGCCCCAGCATTTT.